This section outlines one T cell receptor (beta chain) sequence together with its context. V was clipped by 8 bases and J by 2 bases; unmatched bases: 3. CDR1 and CDR2 (germline): MNHNS, SASEGT. CDR3 length: 14 amino acids. With iRepertoire HTBI primers and Arm-PCR of CDR3 regions, TCR beta libraries were built. TCRdb passed the multiplex PCR reads through MiXCR, listing each CDR3 protein once. Counted here are approximately 290,000 distinct CDR3 sequences, around 23% occurring once; the ten biggest clones make up approximately 60%. The sample originates from a study of regulatory T cells in long-lasting Graves disease. Turning to the study itself: Persistent cases were those of Graves' disease that involved over 5 years of antithyroid drugs with positive TSH receptor antibodies.

Indicated time point: persistent/refractory GD, antithyroid drugs over 5 years with positive TRAb. PBMCs provided the RNA from which the TCR library was made. This specimen was peripheral blood mononuclear cells (PBMCs), taken when the disease was refractory, from a patient treated with antithyroid drugs. This TCR came from a female donor with Graves disease. The chain uses TRBV6-1 and TRBJ2-5, with TRBD2 matching over 12 bases. DNA of the CDR3: TGTGCCAGCGAGGGGACTAGCGGGCAAGAGACCCAGTACTTC. It encodes CASEGTSGQETQYF.